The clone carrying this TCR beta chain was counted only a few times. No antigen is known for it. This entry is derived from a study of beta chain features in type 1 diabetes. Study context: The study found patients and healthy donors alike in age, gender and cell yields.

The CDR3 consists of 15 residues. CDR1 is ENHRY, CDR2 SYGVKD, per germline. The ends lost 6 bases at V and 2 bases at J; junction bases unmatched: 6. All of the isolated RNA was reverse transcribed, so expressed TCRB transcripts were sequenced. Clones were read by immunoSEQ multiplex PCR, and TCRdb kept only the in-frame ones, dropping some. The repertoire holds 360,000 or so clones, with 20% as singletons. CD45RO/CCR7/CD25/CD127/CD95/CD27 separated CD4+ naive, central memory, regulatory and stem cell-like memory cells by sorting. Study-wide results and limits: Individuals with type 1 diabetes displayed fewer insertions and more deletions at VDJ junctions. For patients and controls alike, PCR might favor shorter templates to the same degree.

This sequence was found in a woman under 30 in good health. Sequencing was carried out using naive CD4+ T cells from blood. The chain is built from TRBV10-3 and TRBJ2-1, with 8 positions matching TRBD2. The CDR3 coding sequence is TGTGCCATCAGCCGGAGCGGGGGAACCTACAATGAGCAGTTCTTC. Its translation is CAISRSGGTYNEQFF.